This T cell receptor beta chain was captured by sequencing in a study of T cells after yellow fever vaccination. Trimming removed 1 base at V and 7 bases at J, with 17 bases between. The V gene's germline CDR1 is SGHTA and CDR2 FQGNSA. The CDR3 has 15 residues. This clonotype was seen ten or more times. The antigen is undetermined. Notes on the study in general: Clonotypes shared by both compartments, CD4 and CD8, made up a small share. Within FACS-sorted repertoires, abundant clonotypes contaminating from the bulk population could be present. Most primary-vaccination clones reappeared after the booster (about 97% CD4, roughly 88% CD8).

A universal primer site and UMIs were added as TCR cDNA was made by 5'RACE template switching. TCRdb recomputed calls from the 5' RACE reads with MiXCR, one row per CDR3 protein. The data hold 30,000 or so distinct CDR3 sequences, with around 4.3% observed a single time. This TCR came from a man aged 25-45 years who received the YFV17D yellow fever vaccine. The chain has TRBV7-2 and TRBJ2-7; no definite D call. The sample in question was CD8+ T cells sorted from PBMCs, obtained 5 days after the yellow fever booster vaccination. The CDR3 sequence is CASSLGQGLAVEQYF. The CDR3 bases are TGTGCCAGCAGCTTAGGCCAAGGTTTGGCGGTGGAGCAGTACTTC.